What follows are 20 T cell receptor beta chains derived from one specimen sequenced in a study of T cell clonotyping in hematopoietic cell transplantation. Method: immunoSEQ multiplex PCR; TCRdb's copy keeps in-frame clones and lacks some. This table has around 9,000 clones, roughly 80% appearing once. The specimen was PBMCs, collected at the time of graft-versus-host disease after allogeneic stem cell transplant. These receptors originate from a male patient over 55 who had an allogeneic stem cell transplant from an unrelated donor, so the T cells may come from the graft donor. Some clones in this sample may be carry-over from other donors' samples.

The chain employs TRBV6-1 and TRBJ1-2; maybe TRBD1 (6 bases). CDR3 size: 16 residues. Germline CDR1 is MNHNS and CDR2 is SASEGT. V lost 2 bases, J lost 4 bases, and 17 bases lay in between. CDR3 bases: TGTGCCAGCAGTGAACGGGAGTCCAGGGGTGGCTATGGCTACACCTTC. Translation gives CASSERESRGGYGYTF.

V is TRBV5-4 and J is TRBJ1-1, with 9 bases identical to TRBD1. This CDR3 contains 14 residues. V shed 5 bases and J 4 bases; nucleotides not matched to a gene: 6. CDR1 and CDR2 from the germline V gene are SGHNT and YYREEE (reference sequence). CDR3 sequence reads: CASRGGQGLTEAFF. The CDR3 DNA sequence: TGTGCCAGCAGGGGGGGACAGGGTCTCACTGAAGCTTTCTTT.

DNA of the CDR3: TGTGCCAGTAGTAGACTACGGGGTGAAGCTTTCTTT. Encoded protein: CASSRLRGEAFF. The chain is built from TRBV19 and TRBJ1-1; D call uncertain. V was cut by 4 bases and J by 7 bases, with 10 bases left in between. Germline loops: CDR1 LNHDA, CDR2 SQIVND (reference sequence). This CDR3 comprises 12 residues.

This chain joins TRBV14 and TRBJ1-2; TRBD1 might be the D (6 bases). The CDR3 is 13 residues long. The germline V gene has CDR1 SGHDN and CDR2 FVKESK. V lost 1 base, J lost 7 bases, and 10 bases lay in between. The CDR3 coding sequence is TGTGCCAGCAGCCAAGCGGGGGCTGGTGGCTACACCTTC. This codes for CASSQAGAGGYTF.

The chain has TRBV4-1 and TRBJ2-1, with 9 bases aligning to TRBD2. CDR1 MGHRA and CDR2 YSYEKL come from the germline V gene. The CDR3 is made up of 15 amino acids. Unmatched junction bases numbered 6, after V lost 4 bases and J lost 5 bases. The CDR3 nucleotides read TGCGCCAGCAGCCGCGCTAGCGGGGCTAACAATGAGCAGTTCTTC. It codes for CASSRASGANNEQFF.

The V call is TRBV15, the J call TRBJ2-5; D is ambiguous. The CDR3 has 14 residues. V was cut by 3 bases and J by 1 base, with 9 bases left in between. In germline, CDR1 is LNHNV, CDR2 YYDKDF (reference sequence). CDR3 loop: CATSRQSSQETQYF. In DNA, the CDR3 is TGTGCCACCAGCAGGCAATCATCCCAAGAGACCCAGTACTTC.

CDR3 nucleotide sequence: TGTGCCAGCTCGTGGGGTACGGGGTCACCCCTCCACTTT. Residues: CASSWGTGSPLHF. The rearrangement joins TRBV7-9 to TRBJ1-6; D unclear. This CDR3 spans 13 amino acids. Germline V gives CDR1 SEHNR, CDR2 FQNEAQ (reference sequence). The ends were cut back, 8 bases at V and 10 bases at J, with 15 bases in the middle.

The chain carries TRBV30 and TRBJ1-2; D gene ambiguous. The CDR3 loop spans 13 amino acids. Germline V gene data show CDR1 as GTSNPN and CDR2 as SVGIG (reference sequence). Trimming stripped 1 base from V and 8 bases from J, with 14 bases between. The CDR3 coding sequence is TGTGCCTGGAGTGGGTCGGGTTTTGAAGGCTACACCTTC. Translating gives CAWSGSGFEGYTF.

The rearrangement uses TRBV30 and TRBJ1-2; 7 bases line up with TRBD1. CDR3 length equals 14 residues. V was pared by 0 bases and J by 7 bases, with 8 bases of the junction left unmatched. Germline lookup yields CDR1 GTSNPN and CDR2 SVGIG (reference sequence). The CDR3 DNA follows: TGTGCCTGGAGTGTCCGCAGGGGGGTTCCTGGCTACACCTTC. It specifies CAWSVRRGVPGYTF.

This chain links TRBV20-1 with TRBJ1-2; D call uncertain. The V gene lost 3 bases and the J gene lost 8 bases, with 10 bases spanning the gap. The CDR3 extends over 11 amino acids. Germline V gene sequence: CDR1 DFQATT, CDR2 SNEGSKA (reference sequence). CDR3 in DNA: TGCAGTGCTAGCCCCCCTAGCGGCTACACCTTC. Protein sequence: CSASPPSGYTF.

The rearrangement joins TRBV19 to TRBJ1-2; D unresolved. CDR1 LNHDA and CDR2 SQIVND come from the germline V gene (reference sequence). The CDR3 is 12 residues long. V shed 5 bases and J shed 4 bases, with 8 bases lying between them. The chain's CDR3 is CASSEQAYGYTF. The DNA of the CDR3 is TGTGCCAGTAGTGAGCAGGCCTATGGCTACACCTTC.

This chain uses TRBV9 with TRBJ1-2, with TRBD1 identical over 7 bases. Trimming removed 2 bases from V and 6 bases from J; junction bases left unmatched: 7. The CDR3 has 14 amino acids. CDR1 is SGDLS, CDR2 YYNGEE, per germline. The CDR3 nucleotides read TGTGCCAGCAGCGTCAGACAGGGAACGGATGGCTACACCTTC. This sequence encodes CASSVRQGTDGYTF. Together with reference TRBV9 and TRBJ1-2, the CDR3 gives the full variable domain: DSGVTQTPKHLITATGQRVTLRCSPRSGDLSVYWYQQSLDQGLQFLIQYYNGEERAKGNILERFSAQQFPDLHSELNLSSLELGDSALYFCASSVRQGTDGYTFGSGTRLTVV.

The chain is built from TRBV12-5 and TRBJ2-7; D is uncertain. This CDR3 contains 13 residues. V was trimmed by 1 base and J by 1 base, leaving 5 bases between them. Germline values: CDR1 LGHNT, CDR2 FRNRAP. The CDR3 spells CASGLDISYEQYF. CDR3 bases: TGTGCTAGTGGTTTGGATATTTCCTACGAGCAGTACTTC.

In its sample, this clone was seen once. The CDR3 region is CASSILWSGRAEAFF. The CDR3 coding sequence is TGTGCCAGTAGTATCCTCTGGAGCGGGAGGGCTGAAGCTTTCTTT. V and J are TRBV19 and TRBJ1-1; unclear D gene. The V gene's germline CDR1 is LNHDA and CDR2 SQIVND (reference sequence). The CDR3 runs 15 residues. Trimming pared 3 bases from V and 6 bases from J, leaving 17 bases between.

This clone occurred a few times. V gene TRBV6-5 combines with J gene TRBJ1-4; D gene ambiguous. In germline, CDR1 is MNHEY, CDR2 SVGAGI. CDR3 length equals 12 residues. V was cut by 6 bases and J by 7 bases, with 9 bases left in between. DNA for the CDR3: TGTGCCAGCAGGGGGTCCGGTGAAAAACTGTTTTTT. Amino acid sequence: CASRGSGEKLFF.

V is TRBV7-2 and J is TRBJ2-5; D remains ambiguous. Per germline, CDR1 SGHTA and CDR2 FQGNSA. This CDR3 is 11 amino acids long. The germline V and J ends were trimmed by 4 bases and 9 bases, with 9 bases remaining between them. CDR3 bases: TGTGCCAGCAGCTCCCTCGGAGCCCAGTACTTC. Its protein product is CASSSLGAQYF.

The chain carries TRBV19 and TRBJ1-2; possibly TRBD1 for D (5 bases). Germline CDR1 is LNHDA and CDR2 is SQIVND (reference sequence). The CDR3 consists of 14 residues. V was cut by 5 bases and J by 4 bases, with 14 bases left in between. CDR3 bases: TGTGCCAGTAGTCCGGGTACGGGGCTCTATGGCTACACCTTC. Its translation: CASSPGTGLYGYTF.

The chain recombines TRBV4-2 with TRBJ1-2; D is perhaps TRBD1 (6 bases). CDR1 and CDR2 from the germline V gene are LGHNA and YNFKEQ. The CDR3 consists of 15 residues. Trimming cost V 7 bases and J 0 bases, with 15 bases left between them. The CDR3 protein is CASTITDSANYGYTF. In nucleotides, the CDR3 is TGTGCCAGCACCATAACGGACAGTGCTAACTATGGCTACACCTTC.

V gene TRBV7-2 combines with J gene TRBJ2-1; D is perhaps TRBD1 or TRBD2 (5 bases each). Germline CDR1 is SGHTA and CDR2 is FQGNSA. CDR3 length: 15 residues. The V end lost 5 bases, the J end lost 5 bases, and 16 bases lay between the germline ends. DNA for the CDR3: TGTGCCAGCAGCCCCGGGACCCAAGGGCACAATGAGCAGTTCTTC. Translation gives CASSPGTQGHNEQFF.

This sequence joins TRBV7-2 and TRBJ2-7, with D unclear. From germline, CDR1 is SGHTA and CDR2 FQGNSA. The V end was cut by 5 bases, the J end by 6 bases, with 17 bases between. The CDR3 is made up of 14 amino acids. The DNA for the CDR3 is TGTGCCAGCAGCGCCAGTATGGGGATGGGCGAGCAGTACTTC. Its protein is CASSASMGMGEQYF.